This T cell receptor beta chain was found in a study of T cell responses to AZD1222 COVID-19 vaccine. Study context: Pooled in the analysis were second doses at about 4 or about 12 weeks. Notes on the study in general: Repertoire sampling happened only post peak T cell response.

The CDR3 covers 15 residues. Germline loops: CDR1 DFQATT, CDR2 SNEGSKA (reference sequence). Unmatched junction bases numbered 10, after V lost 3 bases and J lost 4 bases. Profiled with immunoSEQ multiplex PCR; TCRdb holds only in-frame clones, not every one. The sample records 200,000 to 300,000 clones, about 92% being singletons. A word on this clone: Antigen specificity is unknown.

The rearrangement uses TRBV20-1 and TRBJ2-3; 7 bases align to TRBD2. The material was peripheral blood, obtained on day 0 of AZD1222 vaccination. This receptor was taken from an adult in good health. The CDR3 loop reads CSASGRVGRPDTQYF. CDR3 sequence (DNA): TGCAGTGCTAGTGGGAGGGTTGGGCGGCCAGATACGCAGTATTTT.